A single sample is the source of the 7 T cell receptor beta chains below, sequenced in a study of shared clonotypes between healthy human individuals. Clones were sequenced by immunoSEQ multiplex PCR, and TCRdb holds only the in-frame ones, with some missing. Of hundreds of thousands of clones in the sample, 96% were seen once. Source material: naive CD4+ T cells sorted from blood. Subset in this sample: CD45RA+ positively selected. Receptors were obtained from a woman aged 25 to 45 in good health.

This clone has just one count. The J gene is TRBJ2-2, the V gene TRBV7-3; TRBD2 matches 7 bases. The germline V gene encodes CDR1 SGHTA and CDR2 FQGTGA. The length of the CDR3 is 17 residues. J was trimmed by 0 bases and V by 2 bases; bases with no gene match: 6. For the CDR3, the DNA is TGTGCCAGCAGCTTAGCTGGCGGGAGTGCGAACACCGGGGAGCTGTTTTTT. Protein sequence: CASSLAGGSANTGELFF.

The chain combines TRBV18 with TRBJ1-1, with TRBD1 identical over 10 bases. The ends lost 8 bases at V and 1 base at J; junction bases unmatched: 7. Germline CDR1 and CDR2: KGHSH and LQKENI. The CDR3 has 15 residues. CDR3 loop: CASLVGDRGNTEAFF. The CDR3 DNA reads as TGTGCCAGCCTGGTAGGGGACAGGGGGAACACTGAAGCTTTCTTT.

The rearrangement links TRBV7-9 to TRBJ1-2, with 10 positions matching TRBD1. Germline CDR1 and CDR2: SEHNR and FQNEAQ (reference sequence). V lost 4 bases and J lost 0; bases outside the gene matches: 8. The CDR3 covers 17 residues. CDR3 region: CASSYAGTGDANYGYTF. DNA for the CDR3: TGTGCCAGCAGCTACGCCGGGACAGGGGACGCTAACTATGGCTACACCTTC.

This chain uses TRBV7-9 with TRBJ2-2; D gene unclear. CDR1 SEHNR and CDR2 FQNEAQ come from the germline V gene (reference sequence). V was trimmed by 0 bases and J by 2 bases, leaving 4 bases between them. CDR3 length equals 14 residues. CDR3 bases: TGTGCCAGCAGCTTAGCAGTCAACACCGGGGAGCTGTTTTTT. Amino acid sequence: CASSLAVNTGELFF. The full variable domain, with the rest looked up from reference TRBV7-9 and TRBJ2-2, is DTGVSQNPRHKITKRGQNVTFRCDPISEHNRLYWYRQTLGQGPEFLTYFQNEAQLEKSRLLSDRFSAERPKGSFSTLEIQRTEQGDSAMYLCASSLAVNTGELFFGEGSRLTVL.

CDR3 sequence: CASSWGIYSNQPQHF. The CDR3 nucleotides read TGTGCCAGCAGTTGGGGGATTTATAGCAATCAGCCCCAGCATTTT. The chain carries TRBV28 and TRBJ1-5, with D maybe TRBD1 (5 bases). Trimming removed 4 bases at V and 0 bases at J, with 10 bases between. The CDR3 spans 15 residues. Germline V gene sequence: CDR1 MDHEN, CDR2 SYDVKM. Full variable domain (missing parts from reference TRBV28 and TRBJ1-5): DVKVTQSSRYLVKRTGEKVFLECVQDMDHENMFWYRQDPGLGLRLIYFSYDVKMKEKGDIPEGYSVSREKKERFSLILESASTNQTSMYLCASSWGIYSNQPQHFGDGTRLSIL.

The chain employs TRBV19 and TRBJ2-7, with D possibly matching TRBD1 (7 bases). In germline, CDR1 is LNHDA, CDR2 SQIVND (reference sequence). This CDR3 contains 14 residues. V dropped 6 bases and J dropped 3 bases, with 15 bases sitting between them. CDR3: CASSRGTDIYEQYF. CDR3 sequence (DNA): TGTGCCAGTAGCCGCGGGACAGACATCTACGAGCAGTACTTC.

This chain joins TRBV5-1 and TRBJ2-5; D is uncertain. Gene TRBJ2-7 matches the end of the DNA better, so the J call may be wrong. The length of the CDR3 is 14 residues. CDR1 is SGHRS and CDR2 is YFSETQ in the germline V gene. CDR3 protein: CASSLVAGSYEQYF. For the CDR3, the DNA is TGCGCCAGCAGCTTGGTTGCAGGCTCCTACGAGCAGTACTTC.